The 12 T cell receptor beta chains presented below share a single source sample, sequenced in a study of blood T cell repertoires in COVID-19. The data were produced by immunoSEQ multiplex PCR, yet TCRdb's version contains in-frame clones alone and is incomplete. This table holds some 380,000 clones, approximately 77% found once. The sequencing sample was made of peripheral blood. These receptor sequences come from a human donor with acute or convalescent COVID-19. The donor label of this sample is uncertain.

The chain employs TRBV6-6 and TRBJ1-1; D possibly corresponds to TRBD1 (5 bases). V was trimmed by 6 bases and J by 5 bases, leaving 16 bases between them. This CDR3 region has 14 residues. Germline values: CDR1 MNHNY, CDR2 SVGAGI (reference sequence). This chain's CDR3 is CASSRPLQGTEAFF. CDR3 bases: TGTGCCAGCAGCCGACCGCTTCAGGGAACTGAAGCTTTCTTT.

The chain has TRBV7-2 and TRBJ2-5; the match to TRBD2 covers 7 bases. The V segment lost 3 bases and the J segment 5 bases; nucleotides outside the gene matches: 6. The CDR3 covers 14 residues. The germline gives CDR1 SGHTA, CDR2 FQGNSA. For the CDR3, the DNA is TGTGCCAGCAGCTTCCTCTCCGGGAGGGAGACCCAGTACTTC. Translation gives CASSFLSGRETQYF. Complete variable domain (other parts from reference TRBV7-2 and TRBJ2-5): GAGVSQSPSNKVTEKGKDVELRCDPISGHTALYWYRQSLGQGLEFLIYFQGNSAPDKSGLPSDRFSAERTGGSVSTLTIQRTQQEDSAVYLCASSFLSGRETQYFGPGTRLLVL.

This chain links TRBV5-6 with TRBJ1-6, with TRBD1 identical over 10 bases. The V segment lost 3 bases and the J segment 8 bases; nucleotides outside the gene matches: 2. The CDR3 is made up of 14 amino acids. Germline V gene sequence: CDR1 SGHDT, CDR2 YYEEEE. CDR3 residues: CASSSTGGHSPLHF. The CDR3 DNA follows: TGTGCCAGCAGCTCGACAGGGGGCCATTCACCCCTCCACTTT.

Written as DNA, the CDR3 is TGTGCCAGCTCACCACAGGGGAGCGCTGAAGCTTTCTTT. It translates to CASSPQGSAEAFF. The gene calls are TRBV6-5 and TRBJ1-1, with 7 bases aligning to TRBD1. The CDR3 has 13 residues. Germline lookup yields CDR1 MNHEY and CDR2 SVGAGI. V dropped 8 bases and J dropped 6; count of bases not matched to a gene: 9.

The genes are TRBV6-6 and TRBJ1-3; D ambiguous. V shed 6 bases and J shed 3 bases, with 9 bases lying between them. Germline V gene data show CDR1 as MNHNY and CDR2 as SVGAGI (reference sequence). The CDR3 extends over 13 amino acids. DNA of the CDR3: TGTGCCAGCAGACAGTCTCGTGGAAACACCATATATTTT. Its protein is CASRQSRGNTIYF.

The V call is TRBV3-1 (or the pseudogene TRBV3-2), the J call TRBJ2-2, with a possible D match to TRBD2 (5 bases). CDR3 size: 16 residues. V was cut by 4 bases and J by 4 bases, with 16 bases left in between. Germline CDR1 LGHDT, CDR2 YNNKEL (reference sequence). The chain's CDR3 is CASSPEGSAGTGELFF. The DNA for the CDR3 is TGTGCCAGCAGCCCTGAGGGTAGCGCGGGCACCGGGGAGCTGTTTTTT.

This chain uses TRBV5-4 with TRBJ2-7, with D maybe TRBD1 (7 bases). The V and J ends lost 4 bases and 2 bases respectively, with 16 bases between them. The CDR3 covers 15 residues. Germline loops: CDR1 SGHNT, CDR2 YYREEE (reference sequence). CDR3 protein: CASSGGTASAYEQYF. The CDR3 region has the DNA TGTGCCAGCAGCGGCGGGACAGCTTCTGCCTACGAGCAGTACTTC.

The rearrangement uses TRBV5-1 and TRBJ1-3; the D is unclear. Trimming took off 2 bases at V and 4 bases at J, with 13 bases between the two ends. The germline gives CDR1 SGHRS, CDR2 YFSETQ. This CDR3 contains 15 residues. Here the CDR3 reads CASSLDGSIGNTIYF. In DNA form, the CDR3 reads TGCGCCAGCAGCTTAGACGGGTCAATCGGAAACACCATATATTTT.

The chain employs TRBV12-3 or TRBV12-4 and TRBJ1-3; D is unclear. The CDR3 loop spans 11 amino acids. V lost 10 bases, J lost 6 bases, and 10 bases lay in between. Written as DNA, the CDR3 is TGTGCCACCCTCGAGGTAAACACCATATATTTT. Protein product: CATLEVNTIYF.

V is TRBV7-2 and J is TRBJ1-1; 11 bases agree with TRBD1. V lost 2 bases to trimming and J lost 2 bases; unmatched junction nucleotides: 10. CDR3 length equals 18 residues. Germline CDR1 and CDR2: SGHTA and FQGNSA. CDR3 protein: CASSLPWTGGGGNTEAFF. As DNA, the CDR3 is TGTGCCAGCAGCTTACCCTGGACAGGGGGCGGGGGAAACACTGAAGCTTTCTTT. The whole variable domain, filled in from reference TRBV7-2 and TRBJ1-1, reads GAGVSQSPSNKVTEKGKDVELRCDPISGHTALYWYRQSLGQGLEFLIYFQGNSAPDKSGLPSDRFSAERTGGSVSTLTIQRTQQEDSAVYLCASSLPWTGGGGNTEAFFGQGTRLTVV.

This clone appeared once. The chain is built from TRBV12-5 and TRBJ2-7; tentative D call: TRBD1 (5 bases). Germline CDR1 is LGHNT and CDR2 is FRNRAP. V lost 1 base, J lost 1 base, and 8 bases lay in between. CDR3 size: 14 residues. CDR3 region: CASGLGGGSYEQYF. The CDR3 bases are TGTGCTAGTGGTTTGGGGGGCGGTTCCTACGAGCAGTACTTC.

This chain joins TRBV12-3 or TRBV12-4 and TRBJ2-1, with 7 bases lining up with TRBD2. V trimming: 8 bases; J trimming: 4 bases; junction bases outside the gene matches: 2. The CDR3 totals 12 residues. CDR3 residues: CASGAGYNEQFF. The DNA of the CDR3 is TGTGCCAGCGGAGCGGGGTACAATGAGCAGTTCTTC.